This T cell receptor (beta chain) came from a study of blood T cell repertoires in COVID-19. Study-level information: Collection of acute and convalescent COVID-19 samples took place in the United States, Italy and Spain. In each case, the material was cDNA or gDNA derived from T cells, B-cell-depleted T cells, or PBMCs.

Trimming removed 4 bases at V and 4 bases at J, with 11 bases between. This CDR3 comprises 14 residues. The V gene's germline CDR1 is MGHRA and CDR2 YSYEKL. The authors' processing: Estimates of nucleated cell counts were drawn from the amplification of reference gene primers. Sequenced by immunoSEQ multiplex PCR; TCRdb stores in-frame clones only, minus some. Clone size and V and J calls were adopted from that table, with D and trimming inferred from the DNA. The table includes about 29,000 clones, 86% detected once. The clonotype comes from a human donor with active COVID-19. The donor label of this sample is uncertain. V usage is TRBV4-1 and J usage is TRBJ1-3; the D is unclear. The specimen was peripheral blood. The CDR3 bases are TGCGCCAGCAGCCCGTCAACGGTAGGAAACACCATATATTTT. It yields the protein CASSPSTVGNTIYF.